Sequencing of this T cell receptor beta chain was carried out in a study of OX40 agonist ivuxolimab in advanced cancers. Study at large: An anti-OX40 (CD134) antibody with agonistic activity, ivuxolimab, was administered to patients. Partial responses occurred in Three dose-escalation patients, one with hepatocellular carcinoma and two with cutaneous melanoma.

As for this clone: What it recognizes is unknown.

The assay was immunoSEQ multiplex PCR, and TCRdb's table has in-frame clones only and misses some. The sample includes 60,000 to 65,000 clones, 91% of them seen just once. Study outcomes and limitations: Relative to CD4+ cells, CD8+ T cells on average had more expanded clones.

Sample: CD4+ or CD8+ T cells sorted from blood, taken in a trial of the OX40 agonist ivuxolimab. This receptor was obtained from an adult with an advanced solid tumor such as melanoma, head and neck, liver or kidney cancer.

In DNA form, the CDR3 reads TGTGCCAGCAGTTACAGTCAGGGGAATGAAAAACTGTTTTTT. Amino acid sequence: CASSYSQGNEKLFF. The chain carries TRBV6-5 and TRBJ1-4; TRBD1 might be the D (6 bases). The germline CDR1 and CDR2 sequences are MNHEY and SVGAGI. Between the trimmed V and J ends, which lost 2 bases and 5 bases, there was a span of 9 bases. The length of the CDR3 is 14 residues.